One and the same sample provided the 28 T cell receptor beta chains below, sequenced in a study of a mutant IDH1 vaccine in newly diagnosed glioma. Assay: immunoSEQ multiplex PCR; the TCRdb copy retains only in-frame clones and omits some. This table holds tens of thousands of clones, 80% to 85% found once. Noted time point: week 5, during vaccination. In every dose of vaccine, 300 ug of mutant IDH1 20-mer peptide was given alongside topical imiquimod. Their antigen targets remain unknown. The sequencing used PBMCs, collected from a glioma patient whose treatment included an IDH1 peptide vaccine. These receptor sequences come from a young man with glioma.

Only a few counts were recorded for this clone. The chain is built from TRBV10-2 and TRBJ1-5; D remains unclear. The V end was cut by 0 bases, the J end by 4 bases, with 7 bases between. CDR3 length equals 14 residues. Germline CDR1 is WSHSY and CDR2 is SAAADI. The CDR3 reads CASSESMVNQPQHF. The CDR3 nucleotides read TGCGCCAGCAGTGAGTCGATGGTGAATCAGCCCCAGCATTTT.

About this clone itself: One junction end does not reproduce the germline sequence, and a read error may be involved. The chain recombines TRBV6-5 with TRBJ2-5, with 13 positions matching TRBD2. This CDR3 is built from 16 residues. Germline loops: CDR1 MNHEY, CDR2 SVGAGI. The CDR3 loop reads CAGSYSGTSGEETQYF. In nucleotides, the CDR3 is TGTGCCGGCAGTTACTCCGGGACTAGCGGGGAAGAGACCCAGTACTTC.

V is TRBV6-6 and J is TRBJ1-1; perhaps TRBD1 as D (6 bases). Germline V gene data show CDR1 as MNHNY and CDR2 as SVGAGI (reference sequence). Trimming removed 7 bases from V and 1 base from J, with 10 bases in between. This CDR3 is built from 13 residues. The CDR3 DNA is TGTGCCAGCATAGAAGGGGGGAACACTGAAGCTTTCTTT. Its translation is CASIEGGNTEAFF.

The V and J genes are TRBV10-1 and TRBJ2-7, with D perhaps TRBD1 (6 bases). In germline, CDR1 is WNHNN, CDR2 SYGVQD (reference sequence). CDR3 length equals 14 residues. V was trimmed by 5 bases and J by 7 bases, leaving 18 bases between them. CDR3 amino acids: CASSNDKGVREQYF. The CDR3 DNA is TGCGCCAGCAGTAATGACAAGGGGGTGCGAGAGCAGTACTTC.

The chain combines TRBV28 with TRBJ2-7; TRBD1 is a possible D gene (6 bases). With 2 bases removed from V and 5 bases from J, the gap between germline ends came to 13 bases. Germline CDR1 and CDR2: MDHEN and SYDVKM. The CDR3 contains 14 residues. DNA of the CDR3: TGTGCCAGCAGTTTAAGGGGGACCGCCCACGAGCAGTACTTC. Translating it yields CASSLRGTAHEQYF.

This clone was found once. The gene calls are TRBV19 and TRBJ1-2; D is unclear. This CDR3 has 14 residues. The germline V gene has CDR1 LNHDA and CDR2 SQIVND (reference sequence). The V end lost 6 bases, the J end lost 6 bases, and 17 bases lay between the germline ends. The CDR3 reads CASSQLMDGNGYTF. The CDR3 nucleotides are TGTGCCAGTAGCCAACTCATGGACGGGAATGGCTACACCTTC. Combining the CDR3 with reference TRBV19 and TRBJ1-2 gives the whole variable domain DGGITQSPKYLFRKEGQNVTLSCEQNLNHDAMYWYRQDPGQGLRLIYYSQIVNDFQKGDIAEGYSVSREKKESFPLTVTSAQKNPTAFYLCASSQLMDGNGYTFGSGTRLTVV.

As DNA, the CDR3 is TGTGCCAGCAGCGCGGGGAGGAGCACAGATACGCAGTATTTT. This sequence encodes CASSAGRSTDTQYF. The rearrangement joins TRBV4-2 to TRBJ2-3; the D gene is possibly TRBD2 (6 bases). There are 14 residues in the CDR3. Trimming left V 5 bases short and J 0 bases short, with 9 bases between. Germline lookup yields CDR1 LGHNA and CDR2 YNFKEQ.

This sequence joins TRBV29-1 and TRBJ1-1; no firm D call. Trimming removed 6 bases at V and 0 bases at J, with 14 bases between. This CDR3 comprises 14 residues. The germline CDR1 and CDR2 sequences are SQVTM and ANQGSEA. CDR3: CSVRFSGLNTEAFF. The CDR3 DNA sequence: TGCAGCGTCCGGTTCAGCGGGTTGAACACTGAAGCTTTCTTT.

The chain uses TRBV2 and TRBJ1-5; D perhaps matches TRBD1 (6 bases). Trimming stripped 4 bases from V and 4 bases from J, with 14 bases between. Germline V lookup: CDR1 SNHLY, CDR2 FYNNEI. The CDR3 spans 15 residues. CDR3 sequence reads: CASSAGRGWNQPQHF. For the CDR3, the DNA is TGTGCCAGCAGTGCGGGCAGGGGATGGAATCAGCCCCAGCATTTT.

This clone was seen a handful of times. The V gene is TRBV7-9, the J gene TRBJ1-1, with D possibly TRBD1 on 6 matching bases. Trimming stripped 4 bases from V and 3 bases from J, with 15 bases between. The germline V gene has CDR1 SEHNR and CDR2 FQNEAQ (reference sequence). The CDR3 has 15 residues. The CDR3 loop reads CASSSGHRRDTEAFF. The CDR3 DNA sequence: TGTGCCAGCAGCTCGGGACATCGGCGGGACACTGAAGCTTTCTTT.

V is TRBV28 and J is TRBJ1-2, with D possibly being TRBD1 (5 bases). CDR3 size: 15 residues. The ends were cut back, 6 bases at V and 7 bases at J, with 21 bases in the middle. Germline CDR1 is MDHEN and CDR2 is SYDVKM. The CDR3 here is CASSPSLGRGFGYTF. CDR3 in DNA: TGTGCCAGCAGCCCCTCCTTGGGGAGGGGATTTGGCTACACCTTC.

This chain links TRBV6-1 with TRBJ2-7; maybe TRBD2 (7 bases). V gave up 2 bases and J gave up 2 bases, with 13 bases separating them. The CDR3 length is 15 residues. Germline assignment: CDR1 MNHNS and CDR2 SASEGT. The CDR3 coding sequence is TGTGCCAGCAGTGAATGGGGGGGGCGTACCTACGAGCAGTACTTC. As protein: CASSEWGGRTYEQYF.

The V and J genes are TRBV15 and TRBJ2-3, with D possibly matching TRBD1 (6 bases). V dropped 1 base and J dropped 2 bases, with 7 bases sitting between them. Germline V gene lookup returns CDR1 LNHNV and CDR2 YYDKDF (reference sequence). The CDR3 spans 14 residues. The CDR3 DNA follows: TGTGCCACCAGCAGAGGGACAGCCACAGATACGCAGTATTTT. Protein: CATSRGTATDTQYF.

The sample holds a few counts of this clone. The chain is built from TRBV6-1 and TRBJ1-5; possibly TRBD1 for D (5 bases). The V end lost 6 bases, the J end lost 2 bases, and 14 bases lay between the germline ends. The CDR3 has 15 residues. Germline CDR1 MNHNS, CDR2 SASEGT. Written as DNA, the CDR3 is TGTGCCAGCAGCGACGGGGTCAGGGGCAATCAGCCCCAGCATTTT. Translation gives CASSDGVRGNQPQHF.

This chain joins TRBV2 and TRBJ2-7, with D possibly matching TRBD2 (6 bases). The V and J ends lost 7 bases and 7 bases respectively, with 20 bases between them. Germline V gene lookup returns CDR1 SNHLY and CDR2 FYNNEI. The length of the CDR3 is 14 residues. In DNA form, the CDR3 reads TGTGCCAGCACCCCCGCGGAGGGAAGGAGGGAGCAGTACTTC. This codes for CASTPAEGRREQYF.

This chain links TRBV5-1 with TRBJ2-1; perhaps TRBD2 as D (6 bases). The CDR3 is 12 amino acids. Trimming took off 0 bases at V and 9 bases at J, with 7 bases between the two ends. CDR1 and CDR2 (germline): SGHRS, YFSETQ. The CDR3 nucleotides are TGCGCCAGCAGCTTGGCGGGAGCTGAGCAGTTCTTC. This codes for CASSLAGAEQFF.

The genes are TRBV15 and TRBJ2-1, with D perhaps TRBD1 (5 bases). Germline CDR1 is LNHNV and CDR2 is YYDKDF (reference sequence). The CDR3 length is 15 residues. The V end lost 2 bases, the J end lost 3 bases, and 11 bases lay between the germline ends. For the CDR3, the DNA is TGTGCCACCAGCAGAAAACAGGCAGGCTACAATGAGCAGTTCTTC. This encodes CATSRKQAGYNEQFF.

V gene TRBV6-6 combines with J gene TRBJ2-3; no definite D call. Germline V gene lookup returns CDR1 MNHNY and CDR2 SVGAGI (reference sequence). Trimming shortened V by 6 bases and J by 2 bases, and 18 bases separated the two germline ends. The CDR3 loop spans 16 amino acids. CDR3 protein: CASRDPFSGNTDTQYF. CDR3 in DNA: TGTGCCAGCAGGGACCCCTTTTCGGGTAACACAGATACGCAGTATTTT.

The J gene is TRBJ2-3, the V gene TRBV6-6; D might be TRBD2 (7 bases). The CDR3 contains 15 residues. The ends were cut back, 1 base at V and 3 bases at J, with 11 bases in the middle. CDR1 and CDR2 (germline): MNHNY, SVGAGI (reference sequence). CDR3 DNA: TGTGCCAGCAGTTACTTTGGGGGGGCGACAGATACGCAGTATTTT. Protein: CASSYFGGATDTQYF.

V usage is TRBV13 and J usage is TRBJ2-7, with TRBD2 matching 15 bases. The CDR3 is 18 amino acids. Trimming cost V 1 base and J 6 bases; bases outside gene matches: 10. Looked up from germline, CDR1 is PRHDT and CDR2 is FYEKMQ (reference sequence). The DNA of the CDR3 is TGTGCCAGCAGCTTAGCAAGGACTAGCGGGGGGGCCCGCCCCGAGCAGTACTTC. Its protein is CASSLARTSGGARPEQYF.

The CDR3 sequence is CASSLGKVISTDTQYF. The CDR3 region has the DNA TGTGCCAGCAGCTTAGGGAAAGTTATTAGCACAGATACGCAGTATTTT. The J gene is TRBJ2-3, the V gene TRBV7-8, with unresolved D. The CDR3 has 16 amino acids. In germline, CDR1 is SGHVS, CDR2 FQNEAQ. The V end was cut by 1 base, the J end by 0 bases, with 11 bases between.

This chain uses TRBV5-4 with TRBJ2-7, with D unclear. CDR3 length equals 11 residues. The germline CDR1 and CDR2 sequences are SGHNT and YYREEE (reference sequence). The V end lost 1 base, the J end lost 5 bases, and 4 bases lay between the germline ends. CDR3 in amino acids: CASSLWDEQYF. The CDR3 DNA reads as TGTGCCAGCAGCTTGTGGGACGAGCAGTACTTC. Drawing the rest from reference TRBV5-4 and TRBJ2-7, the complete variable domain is ETGVTQSPTHLIKTRGQQVTLRCSSQSGHNTVSWYQQALGQGPQFIFQYYREEENGRGNFPPRFSGLQFPNYSSELNVNALELDDSALYLCASSLWDEQYFGPGTRLTVT.

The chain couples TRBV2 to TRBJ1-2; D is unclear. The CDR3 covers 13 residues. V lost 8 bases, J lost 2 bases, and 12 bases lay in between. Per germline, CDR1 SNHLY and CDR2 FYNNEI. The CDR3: CASFQRSNYGYTF. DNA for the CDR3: TGTGCCAGCTTCCAGCGGTCGAACTATGGCTACACCTTC.

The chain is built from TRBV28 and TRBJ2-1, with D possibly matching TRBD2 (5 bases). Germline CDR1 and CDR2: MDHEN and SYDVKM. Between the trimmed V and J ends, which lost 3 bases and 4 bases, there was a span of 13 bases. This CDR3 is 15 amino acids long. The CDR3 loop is CASSFRIRGYNEQFF. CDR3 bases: TGTGCCAGCAGTTTCCGGATCAGAGGGTACAATGAGCAGTTCTTC.

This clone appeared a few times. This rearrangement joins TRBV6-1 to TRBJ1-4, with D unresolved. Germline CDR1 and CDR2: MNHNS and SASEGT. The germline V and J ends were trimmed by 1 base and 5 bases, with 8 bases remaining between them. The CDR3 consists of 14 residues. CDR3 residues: CASSEDTENEKLFF. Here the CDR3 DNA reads TGTGCCAGCAGTGAAGACACGGAAAATGAAAAACTGTTTTTT.

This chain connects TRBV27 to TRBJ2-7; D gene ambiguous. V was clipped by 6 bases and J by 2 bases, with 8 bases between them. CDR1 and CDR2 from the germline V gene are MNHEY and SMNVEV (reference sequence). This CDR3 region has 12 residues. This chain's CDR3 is CASSSETYEQYF. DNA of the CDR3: TGTGCCAGCAGCTCCGAGACCTACGAGCAGTACTTC.

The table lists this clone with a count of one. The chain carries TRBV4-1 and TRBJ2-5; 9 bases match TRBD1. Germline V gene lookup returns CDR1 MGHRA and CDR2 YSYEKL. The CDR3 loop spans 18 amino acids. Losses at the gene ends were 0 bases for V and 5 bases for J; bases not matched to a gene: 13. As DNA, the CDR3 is TGCGCCAGCAGCCAAGAGGGTACTAGGGGACAGGGTTTGGAGACCCAGTACTTC. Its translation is CASSQEGTRGQGLETQYF.

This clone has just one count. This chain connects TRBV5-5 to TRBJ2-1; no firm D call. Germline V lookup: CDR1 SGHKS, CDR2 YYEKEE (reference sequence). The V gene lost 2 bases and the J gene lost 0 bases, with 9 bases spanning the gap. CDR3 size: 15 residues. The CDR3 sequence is CASSLSDSSYNEQFF. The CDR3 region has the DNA TGTGCCAGCAGCTTAAGTGATAGCTCCTACAATGAGCAGTTCTTC.